This TCR beta chain was sequenced for a study of beta chain features in type 1 diabetes. Since all of the isolated RNA was reverse transcribed, expressed TCRB transcripts were what got sequenced. Sequenced by immunoSEQ multiplex PCR; TCRdb stores in-frame clones only, minus some. The sample lists almost 350,000 clones; less than 10% were seen once. The CDR3 consists of 14 residues. The germline CDR1 and CDR2 sequences are LNHDA and SQIVND (reference sequence). V lost 3 bases to trimming and J lost 4 bases, with 10 bases between them. The clonotype was recovered from a woman aged 18-35 years in good health. V gene TRBV19 combines with J gene TRBJ1-5; maybe TRBD1 (6 bases). Sample: central memory CD4+ T cells from blood. In nucleotides, the CDR3 is TGTGCCAGTAGTATCGGACAGCGTAATCAGCCCCAGCATTTT. As protein: CASSIGQRNQPQHF.